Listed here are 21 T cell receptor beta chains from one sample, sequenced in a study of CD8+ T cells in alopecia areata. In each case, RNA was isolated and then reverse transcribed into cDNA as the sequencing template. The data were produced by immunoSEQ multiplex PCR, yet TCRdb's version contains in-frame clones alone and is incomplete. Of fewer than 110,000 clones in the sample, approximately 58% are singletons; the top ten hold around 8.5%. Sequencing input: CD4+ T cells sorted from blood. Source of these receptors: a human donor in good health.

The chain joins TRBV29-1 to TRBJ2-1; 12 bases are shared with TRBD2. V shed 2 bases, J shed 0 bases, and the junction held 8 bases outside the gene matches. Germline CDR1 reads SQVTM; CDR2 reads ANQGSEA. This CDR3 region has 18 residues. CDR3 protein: CSVEPRLAGESSYNEQFF. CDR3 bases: TGCAGCGTTGAACCTCGACTAGCGGGGGAAAGCTCCTACAATGAGCAGTTCTTC.

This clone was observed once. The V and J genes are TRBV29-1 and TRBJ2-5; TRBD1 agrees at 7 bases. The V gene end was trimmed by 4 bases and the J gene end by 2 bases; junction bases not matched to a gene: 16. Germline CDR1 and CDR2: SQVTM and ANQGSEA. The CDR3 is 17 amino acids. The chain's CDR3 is CSVVGVWNRGLQETQYF. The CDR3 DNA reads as TGCAGCGTTGTAGGCGTTTGGAACAGGGGTTTACAAGAGACCCAGTACTTC.

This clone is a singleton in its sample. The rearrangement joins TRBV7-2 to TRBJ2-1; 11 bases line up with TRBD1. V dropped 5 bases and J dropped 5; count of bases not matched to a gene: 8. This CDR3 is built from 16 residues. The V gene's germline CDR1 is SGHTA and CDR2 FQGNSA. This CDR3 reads CASSTVGTGGNNEQFF. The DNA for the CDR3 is TGTGCCAGCAGCACAGTGGGGACAGGGGGTAACAATGAGCAGTTCTTC.

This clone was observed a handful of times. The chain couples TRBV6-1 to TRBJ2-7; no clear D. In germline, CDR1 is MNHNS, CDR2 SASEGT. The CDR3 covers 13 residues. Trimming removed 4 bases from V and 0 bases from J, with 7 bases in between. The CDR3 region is CASSVARSYEQYF. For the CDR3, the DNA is TGTGCCAGCAGTGTAGCACGCTCCTACGAGCAGTACTTC.

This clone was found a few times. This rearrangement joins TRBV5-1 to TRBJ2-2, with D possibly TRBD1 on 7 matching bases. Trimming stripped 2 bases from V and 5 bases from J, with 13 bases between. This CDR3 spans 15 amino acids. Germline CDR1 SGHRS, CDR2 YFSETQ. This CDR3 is CASSLTAGGTGELFF. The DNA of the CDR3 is TGCGCCAGCAGCTTAACCGCAGGGGGGACCGGGGAGCTGTTTTTT.

CDR3 sequence (DNA): TGTGCCAGCAGCCCCTTAACAGGGCGAGATCAGCCCCAGCATTTT. Amino acid sequence: CASSPLTGRDQPQHF. The chain is built from TRBV28 and TRBJ1-5; the D gene is possibly TRBD1 (6 bases). The CDR3 runs to 15 residues. Trimming left V 6 bases short and J 5 bases short, with 17 bases between. In germline, CDR1 is MDHEN, CDR2 SYDVKM.

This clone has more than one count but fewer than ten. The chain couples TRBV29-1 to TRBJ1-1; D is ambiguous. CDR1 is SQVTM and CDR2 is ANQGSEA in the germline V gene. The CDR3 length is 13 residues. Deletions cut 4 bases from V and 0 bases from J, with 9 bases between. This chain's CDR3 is CSVVAIMNTEAFF. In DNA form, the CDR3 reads TGCAGCGTTGTCGCAATCATGAACACTGAAGCTTTCTTT.

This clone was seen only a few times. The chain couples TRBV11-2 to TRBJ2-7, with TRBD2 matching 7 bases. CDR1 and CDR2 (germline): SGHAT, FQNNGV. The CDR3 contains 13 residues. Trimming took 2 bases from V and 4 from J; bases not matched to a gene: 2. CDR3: CASSLPGGYEQYF. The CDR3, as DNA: TGTGCCAGCAGCTTACCCGGGGGGTACGAGCAGTACTTC.

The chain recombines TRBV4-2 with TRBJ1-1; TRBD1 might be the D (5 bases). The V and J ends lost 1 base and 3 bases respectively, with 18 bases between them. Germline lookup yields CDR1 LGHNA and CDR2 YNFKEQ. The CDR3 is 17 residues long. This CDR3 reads CASSQAVSGTGDTEAFF. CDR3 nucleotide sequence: TGTGCCAGCAGCCAAGCTGTGAGCGGAACGGGGGACACTGAAGCTTTCTTT.

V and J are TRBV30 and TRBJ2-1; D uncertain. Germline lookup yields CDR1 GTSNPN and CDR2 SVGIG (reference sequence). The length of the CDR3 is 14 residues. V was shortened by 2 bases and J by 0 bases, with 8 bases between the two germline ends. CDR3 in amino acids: CAWSTKASYNEQFF. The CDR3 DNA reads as TGTGCCTGGAGTACCAAGGCCTCCTACAATGAGCAGTTCTTC.

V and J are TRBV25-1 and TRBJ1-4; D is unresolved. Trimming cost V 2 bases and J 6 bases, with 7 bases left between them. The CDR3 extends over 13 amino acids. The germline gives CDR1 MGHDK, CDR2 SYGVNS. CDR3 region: CASSENRDEKLFF. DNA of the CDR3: TGTGCCAGCAGTGAAAACCGGGATGAAAAACTGTTTTTT.

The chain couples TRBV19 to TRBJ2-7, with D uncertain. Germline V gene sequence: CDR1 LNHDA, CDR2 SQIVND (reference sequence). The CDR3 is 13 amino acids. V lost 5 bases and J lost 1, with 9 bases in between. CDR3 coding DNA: TGTGCCAGTAGTCGGCAGATTTCCTACGAGCAGTACTTC. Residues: CASSRQISYEQYF.

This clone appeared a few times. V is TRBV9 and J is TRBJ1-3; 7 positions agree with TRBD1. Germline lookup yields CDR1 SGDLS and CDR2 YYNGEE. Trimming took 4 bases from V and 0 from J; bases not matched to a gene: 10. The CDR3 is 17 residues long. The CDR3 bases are TGTGCCAGCAGCCCCAGGGGGGACACCAACTCTGGAAACACCATATATTTT. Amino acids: CASSPRGDTNSGNTIYF.

The CDR3 bases are TGCGCCAGCAGCCATGGGACAGGCTACGAGCAGTACTTC. Residues: CASSHGTGYEQYF. V gene TRBV4-3 combines with J gene TRBJ2-7; 8 bases line up with TRBD1. V trimming: 3 bases; J trimming: 3 bases; junction bases outside the gene matches: 1. This CDR3 contains 13 residues. The germline CDR1 and CDR2 sequences are LGHNA and YSLEER.

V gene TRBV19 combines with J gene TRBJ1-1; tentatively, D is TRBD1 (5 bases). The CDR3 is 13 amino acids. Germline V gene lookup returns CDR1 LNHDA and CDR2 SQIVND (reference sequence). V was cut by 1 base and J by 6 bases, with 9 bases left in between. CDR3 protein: CASSIVRDAEAFF. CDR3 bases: TGTGCCAGTAGTATAGTCAGGGACGCTGAAGCTTTCTTT.

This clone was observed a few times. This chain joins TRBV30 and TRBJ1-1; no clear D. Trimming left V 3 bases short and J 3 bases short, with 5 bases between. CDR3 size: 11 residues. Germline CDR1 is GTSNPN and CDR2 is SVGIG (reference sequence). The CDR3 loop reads CAWSAYTEAFF. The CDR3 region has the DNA TGTGCCTGGAGCGCATACACTGAAGCTTTCTTT.

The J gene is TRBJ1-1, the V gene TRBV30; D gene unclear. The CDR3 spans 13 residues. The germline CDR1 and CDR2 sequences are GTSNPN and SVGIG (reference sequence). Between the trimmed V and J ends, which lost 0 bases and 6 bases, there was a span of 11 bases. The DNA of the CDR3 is TGTGCCTGGAGTGTAGCAGATAGTGCTGAAGCTTTCTTT. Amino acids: CAWSVADSAEAFF.

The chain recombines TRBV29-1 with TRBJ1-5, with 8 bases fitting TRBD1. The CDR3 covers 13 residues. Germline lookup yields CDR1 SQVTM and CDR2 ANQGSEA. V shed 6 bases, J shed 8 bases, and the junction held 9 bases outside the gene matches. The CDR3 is CSVNRGVGEPQHF. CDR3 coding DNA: TGCAGCGTCAACAGGGGGGTCGGTGAGCCCCAGCATTTT.

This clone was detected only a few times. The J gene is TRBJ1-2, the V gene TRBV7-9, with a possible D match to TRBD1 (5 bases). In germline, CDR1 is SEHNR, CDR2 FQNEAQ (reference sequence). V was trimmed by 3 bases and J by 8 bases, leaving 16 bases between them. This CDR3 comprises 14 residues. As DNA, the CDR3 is TGTGCCAGCAGCTTCGAGGGGCGAGAGAGGGGCTACACCTTC. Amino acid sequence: CASSFEGRERGYTF.

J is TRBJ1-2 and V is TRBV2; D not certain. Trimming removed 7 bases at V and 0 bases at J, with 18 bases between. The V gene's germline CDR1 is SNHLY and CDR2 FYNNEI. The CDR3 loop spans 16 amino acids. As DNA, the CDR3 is TGTGCCAGCACAATCCCGGACGGGAAAACTAACTATGGCTACACCTTC. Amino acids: CASTIPDGKTNYGYTF.

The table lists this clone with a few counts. The CDR3 is CASSESGEKETQYF. Here the CDR3 DNA reads TGTGCCAGCAGTGAATCTGGAGAGAAGGAGACCCAGTACTTC. The chain couples TRBV2 to TRBJ2-5, with D hard to call. V lost 2 bases and J lost 5, with 12 bases in between. Germline V gene sequence: CDR1 SNHLY, CDR2 FYNNEI. This CDR3 region has 14 residues. Drawing the rest from reference TRBV2 and TRBJ2-5, the complete variable domain is EPEVTQTPSHQVTQMGQEVILRCVPISNHLYFYWYRQILGQKVEFLVSFYNNEISEKSEIFDDQFSVERPDGSNFTLKIRSTKLEDSAMYFCASSESGEKETQYFGPGTRLLVL.